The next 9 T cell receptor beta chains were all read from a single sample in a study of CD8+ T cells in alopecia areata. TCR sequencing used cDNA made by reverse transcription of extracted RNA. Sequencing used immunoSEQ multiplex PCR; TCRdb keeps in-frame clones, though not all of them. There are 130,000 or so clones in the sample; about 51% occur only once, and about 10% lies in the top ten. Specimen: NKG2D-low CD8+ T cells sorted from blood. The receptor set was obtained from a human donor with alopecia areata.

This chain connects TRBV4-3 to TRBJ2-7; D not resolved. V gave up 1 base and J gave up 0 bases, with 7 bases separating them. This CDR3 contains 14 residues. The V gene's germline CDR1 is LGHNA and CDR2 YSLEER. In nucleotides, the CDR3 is TGCGCCAGCAGCCAAGTCGACCGCTCCTACGAGCAGTACTTC. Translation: CASSQVDRSYEQYF.

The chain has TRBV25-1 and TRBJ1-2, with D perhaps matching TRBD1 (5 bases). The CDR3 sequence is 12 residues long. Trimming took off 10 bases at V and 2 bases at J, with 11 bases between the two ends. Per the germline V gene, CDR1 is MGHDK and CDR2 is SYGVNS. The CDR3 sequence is CATLSGNYGYTF. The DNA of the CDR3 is TGTGCCACCCTATCAGGGAACTATGGCTACACCTTC.

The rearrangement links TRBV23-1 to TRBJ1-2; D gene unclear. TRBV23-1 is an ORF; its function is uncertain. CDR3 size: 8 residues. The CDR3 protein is CARDGYTF. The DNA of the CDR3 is TGCGCTAGAGATGGCTACACCTTC.

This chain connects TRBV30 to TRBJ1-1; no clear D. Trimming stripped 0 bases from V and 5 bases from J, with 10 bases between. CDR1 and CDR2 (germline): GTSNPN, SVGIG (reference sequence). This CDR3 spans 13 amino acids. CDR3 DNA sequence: TGTGCCTGGAGTGTACGTCAGTGGACTGAAGCTTTCTTT. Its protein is CAWSVRQWTEAFF. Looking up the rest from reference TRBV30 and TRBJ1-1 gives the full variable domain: SQTIHQWPATLVQPVGSPLSLECTVEGTSNPNLYWYRQAAGRGLQLLFYSVGIGQISSEVPQNLSASRPQDRQFILSSKKLLLSDSGFYLCAWSVRQWTEAFFGQGTRLTVV.

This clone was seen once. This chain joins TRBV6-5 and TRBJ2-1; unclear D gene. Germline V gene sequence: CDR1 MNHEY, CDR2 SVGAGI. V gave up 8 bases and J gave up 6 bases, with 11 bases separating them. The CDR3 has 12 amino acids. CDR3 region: CASSEGPNEQFF. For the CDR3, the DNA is TGTGCCAGCTCTGAAGGGCCCAATGAGCAGTTCTTC.

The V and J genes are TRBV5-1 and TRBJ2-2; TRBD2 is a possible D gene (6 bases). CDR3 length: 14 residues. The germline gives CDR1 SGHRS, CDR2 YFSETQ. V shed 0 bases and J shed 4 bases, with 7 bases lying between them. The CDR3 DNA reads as TGCGCCAGCAGCTTGGAGGGACTCACCGGGGAGCTGTTTTTT. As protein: CASSLEGLTGELFF. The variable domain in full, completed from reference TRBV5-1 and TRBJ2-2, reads KAGVTQTPRYLIKTRGQQVTLSCSPISGHRSVSWYQQTPGQGLQFLFEYFSETQRNKGNFPGRFSGRQFSNSRSEMNVSTLELGDSALYLCASSLEGLTGELFFGEGSRLTVL.

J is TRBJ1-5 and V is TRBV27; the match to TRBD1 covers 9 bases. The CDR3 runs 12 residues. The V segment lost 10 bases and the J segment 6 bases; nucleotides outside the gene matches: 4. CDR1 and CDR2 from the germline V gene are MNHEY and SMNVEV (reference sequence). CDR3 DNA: TGTGCCACAGGACAGGGGCTTCAGCCCCAGCATTTT. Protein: CATGQGLQPQHF.

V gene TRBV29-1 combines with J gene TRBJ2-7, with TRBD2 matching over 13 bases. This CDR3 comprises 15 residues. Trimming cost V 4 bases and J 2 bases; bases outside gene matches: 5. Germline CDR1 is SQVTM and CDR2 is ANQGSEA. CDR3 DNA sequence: TGCAGCGTTGCGGGGACTAGCGGGACGGCCTACGAGCAGTACTTC. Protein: CSVAGTSGTAYEQYF.

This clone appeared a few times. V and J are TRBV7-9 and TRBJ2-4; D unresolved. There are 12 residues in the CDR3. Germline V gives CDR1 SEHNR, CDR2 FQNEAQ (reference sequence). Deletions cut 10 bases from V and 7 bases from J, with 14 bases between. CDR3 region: CATITGSNIQYF. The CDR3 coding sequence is TGTGCCACCATAACCGGATCGAACATTCAGTACTTC.